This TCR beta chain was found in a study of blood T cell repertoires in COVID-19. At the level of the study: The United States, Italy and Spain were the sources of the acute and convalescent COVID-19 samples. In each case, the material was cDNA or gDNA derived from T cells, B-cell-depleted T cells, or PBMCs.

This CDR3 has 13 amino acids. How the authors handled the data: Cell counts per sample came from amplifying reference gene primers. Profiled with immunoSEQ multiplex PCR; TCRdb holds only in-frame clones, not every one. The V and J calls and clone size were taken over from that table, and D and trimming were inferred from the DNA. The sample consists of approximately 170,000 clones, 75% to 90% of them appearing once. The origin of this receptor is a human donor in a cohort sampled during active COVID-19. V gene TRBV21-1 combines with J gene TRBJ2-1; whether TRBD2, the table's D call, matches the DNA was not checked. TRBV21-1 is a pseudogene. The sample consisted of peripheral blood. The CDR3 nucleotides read TGTGCCATTACGGGATTAGCGAACCATGAGCAGTTCTTC. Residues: CAITGLANHEQFF.